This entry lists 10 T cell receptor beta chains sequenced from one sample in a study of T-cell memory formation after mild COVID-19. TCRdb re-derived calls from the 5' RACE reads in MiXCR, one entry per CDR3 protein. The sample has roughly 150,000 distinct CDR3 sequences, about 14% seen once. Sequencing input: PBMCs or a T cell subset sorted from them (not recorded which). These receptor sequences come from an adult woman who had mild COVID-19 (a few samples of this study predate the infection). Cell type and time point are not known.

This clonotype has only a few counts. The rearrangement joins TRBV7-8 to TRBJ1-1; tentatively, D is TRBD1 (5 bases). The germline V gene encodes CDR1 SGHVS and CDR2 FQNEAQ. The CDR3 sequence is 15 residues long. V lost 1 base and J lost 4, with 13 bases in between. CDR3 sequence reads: CASSLVAGLITEAFF. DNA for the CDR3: TGTGCCAGCAGCTTAGTGGCAGGGTTGATCACTGAAGCTTTCTTT.

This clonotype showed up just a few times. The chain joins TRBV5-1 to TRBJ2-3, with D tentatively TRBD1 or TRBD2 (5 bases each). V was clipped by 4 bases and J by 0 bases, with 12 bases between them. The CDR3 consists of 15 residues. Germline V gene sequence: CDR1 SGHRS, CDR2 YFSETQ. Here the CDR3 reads CASSRDAASTDTQYF. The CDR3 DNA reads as TGCGCCAGCAGCCGGGACGCCGCTAGCACAGATACGCAGTATTTT.

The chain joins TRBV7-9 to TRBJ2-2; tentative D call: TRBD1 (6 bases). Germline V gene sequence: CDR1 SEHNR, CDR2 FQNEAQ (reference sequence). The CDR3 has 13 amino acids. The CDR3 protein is CAGQGLNTGELFF. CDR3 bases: TGTGCGGGGCAGGGGTTGAACACCGGGGAGCTGTTTTTT.

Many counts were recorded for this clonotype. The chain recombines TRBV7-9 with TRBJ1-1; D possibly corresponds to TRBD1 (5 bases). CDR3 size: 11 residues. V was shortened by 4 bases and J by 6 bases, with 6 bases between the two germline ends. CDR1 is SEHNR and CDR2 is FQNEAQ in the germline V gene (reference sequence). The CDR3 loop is CASSSGPEAFF. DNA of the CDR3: TGTGCCAGCAGCTCAGGGCCTGAAGCTTTCTTT.

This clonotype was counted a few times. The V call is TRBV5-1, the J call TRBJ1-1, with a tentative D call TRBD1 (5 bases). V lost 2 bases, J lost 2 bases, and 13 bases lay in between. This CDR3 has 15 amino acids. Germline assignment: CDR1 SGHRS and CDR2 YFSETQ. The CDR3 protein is CASSLGEAGNTEAFF. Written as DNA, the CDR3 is TGCGCCAGCAGCTTAGGGGAAGCGGGAAACACTGAAGCTTTCTTT.

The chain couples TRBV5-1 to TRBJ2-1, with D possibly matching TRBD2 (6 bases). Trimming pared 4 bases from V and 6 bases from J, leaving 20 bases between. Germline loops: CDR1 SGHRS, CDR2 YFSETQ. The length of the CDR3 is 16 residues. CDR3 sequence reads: CASSPGGTAPANEQFF. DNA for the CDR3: TGCGCCAGCAGCCCTGGGGGGACCGCGCCCGCCAATGAGCAGTTCTTC.

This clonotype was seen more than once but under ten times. CDR3 sequence reads: CASSLVGRTFQETQYF. Here the CDR3 DNA reads TGTGCCAGCAGCTTAGTGGGCAGGACCTTCCAAGAGACCCAGTACTTC. This chain links TRBV7-9 with TRBJ2-5; D not resolved. V lost 1 base to trimming and J lost 1 base, with 13 bases between them. Looked up from germline, CDR1 is SEHNR and CDR2 is FQNEAQ (reference sequence). The CDR3 loop spans 16 amino acids.

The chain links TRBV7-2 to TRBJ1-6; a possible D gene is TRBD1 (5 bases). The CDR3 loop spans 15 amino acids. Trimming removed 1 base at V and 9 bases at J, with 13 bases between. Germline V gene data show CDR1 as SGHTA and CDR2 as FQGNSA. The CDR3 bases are TGTGCCAGCAGCTTAGAGGGGAGCCCAACTTCACCCCTCCACTTT. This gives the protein CASSLEGSPTSPLHF.

CDR3 sequence reads: CASSLQGTRQETQYF. DNA of the CDR3: TGTGCCAGCAGCTTACAGGGGACCCGTCAAGAGACCCAGTACTTC. The chain carries TRBV7-9 and TRBJ2-5; weak D call: TRBD1 (6 bases). CDR3 length: 15 residues. CDR1 is SEHNR, CDR2 FQNEAQ, per germline (reference sequence). Trimming pared 2 bases from V and 2 bases from J, leaving 12 bases between.

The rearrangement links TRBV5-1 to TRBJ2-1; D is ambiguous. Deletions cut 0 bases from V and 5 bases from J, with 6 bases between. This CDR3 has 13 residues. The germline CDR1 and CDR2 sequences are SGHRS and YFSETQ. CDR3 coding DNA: TGCGCCAGCAGCTTGGCCCCAGACAATGAGCAGTTCTTC. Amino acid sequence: CASSLAPDNEQFF. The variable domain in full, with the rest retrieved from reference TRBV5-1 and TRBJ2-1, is KAGVTQTPRYLIKTRGQQVTLSCSPISGHRSVSWYQQTPGQGLQFLFEYFSETQRNKGNFPGRFSGRQFSNSRSEMNVSTLELGDSALYLCASSLAPDNEQFFGPGTRLTVL.